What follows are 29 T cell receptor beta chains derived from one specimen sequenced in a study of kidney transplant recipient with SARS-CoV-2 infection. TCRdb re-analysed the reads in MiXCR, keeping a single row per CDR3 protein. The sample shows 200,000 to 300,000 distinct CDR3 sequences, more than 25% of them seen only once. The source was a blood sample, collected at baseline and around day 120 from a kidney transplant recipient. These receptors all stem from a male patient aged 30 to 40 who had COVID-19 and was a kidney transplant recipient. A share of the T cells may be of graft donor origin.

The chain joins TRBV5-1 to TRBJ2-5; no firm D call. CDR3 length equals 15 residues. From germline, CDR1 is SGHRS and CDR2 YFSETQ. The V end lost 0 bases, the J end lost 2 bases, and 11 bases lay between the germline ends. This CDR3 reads CASSLASGQQETQYF. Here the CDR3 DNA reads TGCGCCAGCAGCTTGGCGTCAGGCCAGCAAGAGACCCAGTACTTC.

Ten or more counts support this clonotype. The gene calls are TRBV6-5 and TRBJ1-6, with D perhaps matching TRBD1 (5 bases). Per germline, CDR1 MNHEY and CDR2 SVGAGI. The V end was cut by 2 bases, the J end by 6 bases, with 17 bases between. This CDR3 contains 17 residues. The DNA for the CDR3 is TGTGCCAGCAGTTACGGGGGTTTACGGCGGGTTAATTCACCCCTCCACTTT. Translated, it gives CASSYGGLRRVNSPLHF.

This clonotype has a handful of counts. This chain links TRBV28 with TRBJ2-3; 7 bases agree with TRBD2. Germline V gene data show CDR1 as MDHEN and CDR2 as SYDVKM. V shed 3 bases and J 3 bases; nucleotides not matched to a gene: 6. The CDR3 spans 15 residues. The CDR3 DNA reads TGTGCCAGCAGTTTTCCCCGCGGGAGTACAGATACGCAGTATTTT. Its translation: CASSFPRGSTDTQYF.

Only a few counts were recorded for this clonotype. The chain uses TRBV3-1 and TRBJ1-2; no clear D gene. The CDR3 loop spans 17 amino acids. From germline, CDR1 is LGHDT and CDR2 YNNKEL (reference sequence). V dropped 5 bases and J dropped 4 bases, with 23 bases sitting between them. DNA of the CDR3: TGTGCCAGCAGCGCGGAGTTCACCCTTCGAAAGACCTATGGCTACACCTTC. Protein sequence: CASSAEFTLRKTYGYTF.

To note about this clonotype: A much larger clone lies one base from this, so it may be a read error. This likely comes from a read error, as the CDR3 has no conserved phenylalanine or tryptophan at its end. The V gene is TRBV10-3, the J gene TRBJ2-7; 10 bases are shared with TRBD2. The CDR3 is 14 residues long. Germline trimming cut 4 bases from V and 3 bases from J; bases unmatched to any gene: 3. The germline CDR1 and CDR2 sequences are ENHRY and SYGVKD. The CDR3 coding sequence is TGTGCCATCAGTGGGACTAGCGGAAACTACGAGCAGTACCTC. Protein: CAISGTSGNYEQYL.

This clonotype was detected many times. CDR3 sequence: CASSIGLAGGNEQFF. CDR3 coding DNA: TGTGCCAGCAGCATCGGACTAGCGGGAGGCAATGAGCAGTTCTTC. This chain uses TRBV11-2 with TRBJ2-1; TRBD2 agrees at 14 bases. V was pared by 5 bases and J by 6 bases, with 3 bases of the junction left unmatched. Germline CDR1 SGHAT, CDR2 FQNNGV. The CDR3 length is 15 residues.

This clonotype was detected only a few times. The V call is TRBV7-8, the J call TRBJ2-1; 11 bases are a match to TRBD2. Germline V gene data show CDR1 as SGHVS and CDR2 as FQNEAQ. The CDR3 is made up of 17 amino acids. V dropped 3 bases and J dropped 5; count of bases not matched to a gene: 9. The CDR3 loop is CASSFYSGTSGDNEQFF. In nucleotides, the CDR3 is TGTGCCAGCAGCTTTTACTCCGGGACTAGCGGAGACAATGAGCAGTTCTTC.

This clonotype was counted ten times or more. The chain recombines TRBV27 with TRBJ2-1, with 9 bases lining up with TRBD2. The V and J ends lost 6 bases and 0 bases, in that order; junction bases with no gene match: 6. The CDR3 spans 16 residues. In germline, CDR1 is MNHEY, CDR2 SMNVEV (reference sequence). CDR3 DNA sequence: TGTGCCAGCAGACCAATTAGCGGGAGCTCCTACAATGAGCAGTTCTTC. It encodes CASRPISGSSYNEQFF.

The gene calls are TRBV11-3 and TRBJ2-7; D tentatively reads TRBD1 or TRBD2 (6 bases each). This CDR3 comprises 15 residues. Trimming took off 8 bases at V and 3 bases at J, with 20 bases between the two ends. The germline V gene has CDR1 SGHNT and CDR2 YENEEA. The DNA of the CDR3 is TGTGCCAGCGGCGCCAAGGGGGGACTCTGCTACGAGCAGTACTTC. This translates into CASGAKGGLCYEQYF.

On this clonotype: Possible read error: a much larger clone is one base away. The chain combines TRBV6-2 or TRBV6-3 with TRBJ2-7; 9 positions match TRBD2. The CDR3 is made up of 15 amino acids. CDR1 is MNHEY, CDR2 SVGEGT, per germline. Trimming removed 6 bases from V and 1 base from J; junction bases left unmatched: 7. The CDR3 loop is CASRSHSGSSYEQYF. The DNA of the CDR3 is TGTGCCAGCAGATCCCATAGCGGGAGTTCCTACGAGCAGTACTTC.

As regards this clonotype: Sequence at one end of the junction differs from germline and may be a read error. The CDR3 coding sequence is TGCAGTGCTAGTCGGGTCGGGAGCAACCCCCGCTCCTACGATGAGCAGCTCTTC. Translated: CSASRVGSNPRSYDEQLF. This chain links TRBV20-1 with TRBJ2-4; tentatively, D is TRBD2 (6 bases). Germline assignment: CDR1 DFQATT and CDR2 SNEGSKA (reference sequence). There are 18 residues in the CDR3.

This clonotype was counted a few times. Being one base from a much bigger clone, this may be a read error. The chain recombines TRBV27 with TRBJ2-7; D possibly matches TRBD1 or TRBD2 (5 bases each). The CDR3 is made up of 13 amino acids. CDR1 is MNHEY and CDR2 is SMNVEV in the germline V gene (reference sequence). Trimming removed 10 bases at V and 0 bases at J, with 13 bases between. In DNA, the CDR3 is TGTGCCACCTCCCGGGGCATCTCCTACGAGCAGTACTTC. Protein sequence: CATSRGISYEQYF.

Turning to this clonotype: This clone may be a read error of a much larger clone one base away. CDR3 amino acids: CASSFPETGELFF. Here the CDR3 DNA reads TGTGCCAGCAGTTTCCCAGAGACCGGGGAGCTGTTTTTT. The chain links TRBV27 to TRBJ2-2, with D hard to call. This CDR3 is built from 13 residues. The germline V gene has CDR1 MNHEY and CDR2 SMNVEV (reference sequence). The V end lost 3 bases, the J end lost 5 bases, and 7 bases lay between the germline ends.

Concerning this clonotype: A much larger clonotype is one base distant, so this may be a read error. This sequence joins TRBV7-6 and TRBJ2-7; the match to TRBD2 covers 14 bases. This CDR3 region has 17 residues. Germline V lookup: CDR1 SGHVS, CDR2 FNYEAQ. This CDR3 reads CVSSGPVGLAGVGEQYF. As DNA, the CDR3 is TGTGTCAGCAGCGGACCTGTGGGACTAGCGGGGGTTGGAGAGCAGTACTTC.

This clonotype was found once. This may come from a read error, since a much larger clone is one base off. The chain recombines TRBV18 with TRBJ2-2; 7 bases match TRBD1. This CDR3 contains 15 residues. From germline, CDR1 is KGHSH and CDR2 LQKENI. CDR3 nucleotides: TGTGCCGGCTCACCATTTCCAGGGGGCACCGGGGAGCTGTTTTTT. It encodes CAGSPFPGGTGELFF.

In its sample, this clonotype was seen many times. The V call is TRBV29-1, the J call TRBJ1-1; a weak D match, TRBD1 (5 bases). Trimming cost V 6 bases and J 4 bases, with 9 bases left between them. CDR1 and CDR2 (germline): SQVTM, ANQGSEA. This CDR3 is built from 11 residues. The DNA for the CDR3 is TGCAGCGTCAGGGCCAGCACTGAAGCTTTCTTT. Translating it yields CSVRASTEAFF.

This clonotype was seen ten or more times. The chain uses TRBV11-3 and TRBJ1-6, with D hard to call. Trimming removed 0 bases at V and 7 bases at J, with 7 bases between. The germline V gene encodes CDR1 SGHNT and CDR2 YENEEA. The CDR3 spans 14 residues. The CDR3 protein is CASSLDVGNSPLHF. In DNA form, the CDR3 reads TGTGCCAGCAGCTTAGACGTCGGCAATTCACCCCTCCACTTT.

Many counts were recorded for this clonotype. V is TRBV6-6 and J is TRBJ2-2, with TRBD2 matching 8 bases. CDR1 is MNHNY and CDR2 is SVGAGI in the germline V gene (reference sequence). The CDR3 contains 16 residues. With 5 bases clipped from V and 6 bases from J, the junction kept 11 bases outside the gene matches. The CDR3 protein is CASSPSGLAYAGELFF. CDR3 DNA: TGTGCCAGCAGTCCCTCCGGACTAGCTTACGCCGGGGAGCTGTTTTTT.

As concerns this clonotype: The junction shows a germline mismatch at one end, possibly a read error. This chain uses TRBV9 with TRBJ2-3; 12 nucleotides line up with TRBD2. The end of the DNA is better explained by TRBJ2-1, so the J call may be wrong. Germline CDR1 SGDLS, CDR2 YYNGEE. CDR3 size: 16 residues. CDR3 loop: CTSSASLAGGDNEQFF. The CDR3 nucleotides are TGTACCAGCAGCGCTTCCCTAGCGGGAGGGGACAATGAGCAGTTCTTC.

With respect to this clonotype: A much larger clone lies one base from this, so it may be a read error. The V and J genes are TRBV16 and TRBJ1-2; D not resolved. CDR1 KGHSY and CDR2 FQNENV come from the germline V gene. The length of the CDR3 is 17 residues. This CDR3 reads CANSGARVVRKTYGYTF. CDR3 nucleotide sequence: TGTGCCAACAGCGGAGCTAGGGTCGTTAGAAAGACCTATGGCTACACCTTC. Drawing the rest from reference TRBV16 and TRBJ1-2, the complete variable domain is GEEVAQTPKHLVRGEGQKAKLYCAPIKGHSYVFWYQQVLKNEFKFLISFQNENVFDETGMPKERFSAKCLPNSPCSLEIQATKLEDSAVYFCANSGARVVRKTYGYTFGSGTRLTVV.

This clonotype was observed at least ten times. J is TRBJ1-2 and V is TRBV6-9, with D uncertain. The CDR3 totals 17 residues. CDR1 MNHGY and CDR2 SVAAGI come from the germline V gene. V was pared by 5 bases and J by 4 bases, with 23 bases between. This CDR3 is CASSKGKPYGKTYGYTF. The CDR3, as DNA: TGTGCCAGCAGTAAGGGTAAGCCTTACGGAAAGACCTATGGCTACACCTTC.

The CDR3 DNA reads TGTGCCAGCAGCCAAGCCGGAGTGTTTATTCAGTACTTC. Its protein is CASSQAGVFIQYF. The V gene is TRBV14, the J gene TRBJ2-4; D not certain. Trimming cost V 1 base and J 10 bases, with 11 bases left between them. Germline CDR1 and CDR2: SGHDN and FVKESK. The CDR3 contains 13 residues.

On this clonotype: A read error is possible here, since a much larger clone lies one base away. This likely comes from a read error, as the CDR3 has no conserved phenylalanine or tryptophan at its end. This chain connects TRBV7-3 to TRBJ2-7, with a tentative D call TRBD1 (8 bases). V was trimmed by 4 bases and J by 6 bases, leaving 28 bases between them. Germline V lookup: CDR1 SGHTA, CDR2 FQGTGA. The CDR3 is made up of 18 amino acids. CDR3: CASSSSRRGGTGTSEQYA. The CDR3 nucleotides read TGTGCCAGCAGCTCTAGTCGTAGGGGAGGGACAGGTACCTCCGAGCAGTACGCC.

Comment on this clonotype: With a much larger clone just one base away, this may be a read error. In DNA form, the CDR3 reads TGTGCCAACAGCTGGACAGAATTAACGACCGGGGAGCTGTTTTTT. It encodes CANSWTELTTGELFF. V and J are TRBV7-2 and TRBJ2-2, with D tentatively TRBD1 (6 bases). Germline CDR1 and CDR2: SGHTA and FQGNSA. The CDR3 length is 15 residues. The whole variable domain, remainder taken from reference TRBV7-2 and TRBJ2-2, is GAGVSQSPSNKVTEKGKDVELRCDPISGHTALYWYRQSLGQGLEFLIYFQGNSAPDKSGLPSDRFSAERTGGSVSTLTIQRTQQEDSAVYLCANSWTELTTGELFFGEGSRLTVL.

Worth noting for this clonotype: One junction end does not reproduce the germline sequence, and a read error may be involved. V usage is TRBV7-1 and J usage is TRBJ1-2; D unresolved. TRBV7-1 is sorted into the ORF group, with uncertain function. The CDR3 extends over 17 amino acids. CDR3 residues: CTSSYVFHEGKTYGYTF. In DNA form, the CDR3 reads TGTACCAGCAGCTACGTATTTCACGAGGGAAAGACCTATGGCTACACCTTC.

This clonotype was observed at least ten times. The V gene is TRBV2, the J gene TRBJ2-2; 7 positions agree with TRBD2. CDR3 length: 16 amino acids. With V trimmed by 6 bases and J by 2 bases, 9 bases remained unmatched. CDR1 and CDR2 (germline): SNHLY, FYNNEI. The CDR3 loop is CASRSKAGANTGELFF. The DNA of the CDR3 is TGTGCCAGCAGATCTAAGGCGGGAGCTAACACCGGGGAGCTGTTTTTT.

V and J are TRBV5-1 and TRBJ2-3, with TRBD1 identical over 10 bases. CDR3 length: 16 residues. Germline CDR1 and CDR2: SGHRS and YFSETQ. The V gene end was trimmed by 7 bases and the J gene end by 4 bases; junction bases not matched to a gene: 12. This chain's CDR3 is CASGPMTGGAADTQYF. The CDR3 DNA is TGCGCCAGCGGCCCAATGACAGGGGGCGCCGCAGATACGCAGTATTTT.

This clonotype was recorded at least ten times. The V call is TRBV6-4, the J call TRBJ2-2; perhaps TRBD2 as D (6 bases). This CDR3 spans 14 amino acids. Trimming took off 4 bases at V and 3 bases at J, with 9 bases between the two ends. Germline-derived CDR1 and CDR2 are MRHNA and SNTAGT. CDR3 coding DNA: TGTGCCAGCAGTGTAGCGGTAGACACCGGGGAGCTGTTTTTT. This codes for CASSVAVDTGELFF.

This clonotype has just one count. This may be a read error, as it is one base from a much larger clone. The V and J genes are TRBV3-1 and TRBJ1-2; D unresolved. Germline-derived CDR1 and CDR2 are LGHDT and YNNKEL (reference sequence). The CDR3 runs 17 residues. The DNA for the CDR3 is TGTGCCAGCAGCGATGTCCACACCCTTCGAAAGACCTATGGCTGCACCTTC. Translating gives CASSDVHTLRKTYGCTF. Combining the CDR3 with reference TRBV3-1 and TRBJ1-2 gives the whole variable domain DTAVSQTPKYLVTQMGNDKSIKCEQNLGHDTMYWYKQDSKKFLKIMFSYNNKELIINETVPNRFSPKSPDKAHLNLHINSLELGDSAVYFCASSDVHTLRKTYGCTFGSGTRLTVV.